This T cell receptor beta chain appears in the sequencing data of a study of Ad26.COV2.S vaccination and SARS-CoV-2 variants (dated by TCRdb to the early 2020s). Notes on the research overall: Vaccine-arm donors were drawn from COV1001, a multicentre, randomized, double-blind, placebo-controlled phase I-IIa trial of Ad26.COV2.S in healthy adults. Ad26.COV2.S was administered intramuscularly at 5 x 10^10 or 1 x 10^11 viral particles, either as a single shot or as two shots given 56 days apart. The specificity and breadth of SARS-CoV-2-reactive T cell receptors after Ad26.COV2.S vaccination were assessed by TCRbeta repertoire sequencing. The TCR-sequenced set comprised around 30 samples: some 20 Ad26.COV2.S vaccine recipients, 5 placebo recipients and 8 SARS-CoV-2 convalescent individuals. Participants in the trial were split at random into five groups of five each, receiving low-dose or high-dose Ad26.COV2.S once or twice, or else placebo on both occasions. Blinding of investigators to trial group allocation was maintained during experiments and outcome assessment. Study-level results and caveats: Higher spike-specific TCR breadth was observed in Ad26.COV2.S recipients than in placebo recipients (P = 0.0014). Vaccine and placebo recipients had similar non-spike TCR breadth, a finding consistent with the vaccine containing only spike. The study lacked the statistical power to compare responses across vaccine doses or regimens. It was noted by the authors that total T cell responses may have been underestimated by the TCR breadth and depth analyses. After vaccination, spike-specific CD8+ and CD4+ T cell responses were reported to show substantial breadth.

The treatment or condition label of this sample denotes: about 20 received Ad26.COV2.S at low or high dose, single or two shots; a few received placebo; per-sample allocation not given. For vaccine and placebo recipients, the sequenced repertoires came from samples collected on day 63 after the first injection. Between 29 July and 7 August 2020, Cohort 1b enrolled approximately 26 adults aged 18-55 years at one site in Boston, USA. As a vaccine, Ad26.COV2.S was a replication-incompetent adenovirus type 26 vector that expressed a prefusion-stabilized SARS-CoV-2 spike protein derived from the original Wuhan strain. The immunoSEQ Assay was the method used to sequence TCRbeta CDR3 regions. After extraction, genomic DNA underwent amplification by bias-controlled multiplex PCR, followed by high-throughput sequencing. The published analysis was carried out like this. Collapsing and filtering of sequences were performed to quantify the absolute abundance of each unique TCRbeta CDR3 region. T cell fraction was estimated by normalization of TCRbeta template counts to usable DNA, with usable DNA being measured through amplification of reference genes present in all nucleated cells. Repertoire TCRs were annotated as SARS-CoV-2-specific when V gene, CDR3 amino acid sequence and J gene were exactly matched to a known reactive TCR set. The reference SARS-CoV-2 TCR set was derived from MIRA and filtered for enrichment in COVID-19-positive ImmuneCODE repertoires, a step that removed public or cross-reactive TCRs. Drawing on the MIRA antigens, annotated TCRs were analysed further at the level of specific ORF or position within ORF. Breadth was defined as the number of annotated unique rearrangements divided by the total number of unique productive rearrangements, and depth was defined as the summed frequency of the annotated unique rearrangements. Two-sided Wilcoxon rank-sum tests were applied when comparing TCR breadth between groups. TCRdb carries this immuneACCESS record with in-frame sequences only. Its versions omit some clonotypes, under half of them owing to an unresolved V gene in the studies checked, with the rest unexplained. V and J calls and clone size follow that table, whereas D and trimming were derived from the DNA. The sample has about 250,000 clones on record, more than 75% of them singletons. 2.5% to 3.5% of the sample comes from the top ten.

As concerns this clone: Its antigen target is currently unknown. There are no base qualities to consult, and no much larger clone falls within one base.

The germline V gene (reference sequence) supplies CDR1 MNHEY and CDR2 SMNVEV. The CDR3 numbers 15 residues from cysteine through phenylalanine. The kept DNA is CDR3 alone, 45 bases in frame from the first base. From V the trimming removes 5 bases and from J it removes 9 bases, while the gene matches leave 13 bases of the junction unaccounted for. The receptor chain draws on TRBV27 and TRBJ2-1, and 7 junctional nucleotides match TRBD1. Sequences were derived from peripheral blood, sampled in a trial of Ad26.COV2.S vaccine versus placebo. This TCR was recovered from a person aged 18 to 65 who received the Ad26.COV2.S COVID-19 vaccine or a placebo. The CDR3 region has the sequence CASSETGTAPGEQFF. The DNA sequence is as follows: TGTGCCAGCAGTGAAACGGGGACAGCCCCAGGTGAGCAGTTCTTC.